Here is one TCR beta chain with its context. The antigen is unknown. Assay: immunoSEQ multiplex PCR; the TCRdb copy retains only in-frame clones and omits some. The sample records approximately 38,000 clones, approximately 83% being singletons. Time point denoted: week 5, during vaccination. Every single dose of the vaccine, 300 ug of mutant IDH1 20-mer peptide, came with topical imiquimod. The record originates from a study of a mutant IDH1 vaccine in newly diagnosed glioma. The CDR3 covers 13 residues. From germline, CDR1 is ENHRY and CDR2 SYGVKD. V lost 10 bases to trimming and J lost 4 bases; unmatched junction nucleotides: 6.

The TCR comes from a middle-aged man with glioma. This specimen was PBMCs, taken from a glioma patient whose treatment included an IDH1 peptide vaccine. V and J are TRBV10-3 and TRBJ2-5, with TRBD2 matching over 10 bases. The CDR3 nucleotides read TGTGCCACTAAGCGGGAGGGCGTAGAGACCCAGTACTTC. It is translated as CATKREGVETQYF.